Each of the 3 T cell receptor beta chains below was sequenced from the same sample in a study of CD8+CD57+ T cells in acquired aplastic anemia. Investigators profiled TCR beta VDJ and CDR3 from genomic DNA template. TCRdb processed the reads anew with MiXCR; each CDR3 protein has one entry. The data hold roughly 100,000 distinct CDR3 sequences, with 65% to 70% observed a single time. Patients chosen for sequencing had shown CD8+CD57+ cell expansion by flow cytometry. Specimen: sorted CD4+, CD8+, or CD8+CD57+ T cells (not recorded which) from PBMCs. All receptors derive from a human donor with aplastic anemia.

J is TRBJ2-1 and V is TRBV2; D gene uncertain. V lost 1 base to trimming and J lost 6 bases, with 4 bases between them. The CDR3 loop spans 12 amino acids. Germline V gene data show CDR1 as SNHLY and CDR2 as FYNNEI. CDR3 bases: TGTGCCAGCAGTGAAGGTCCCAATGAGCAGTTCTTC. Encoded protein: CASSEGPNEQFF.

The genes are TRBV25-1 and TRBJ2-2; tentative D call: TRBD1 (5 bases). Germline CDR1 and CDR2: MGHDK and SYGVNS. The V end was cut by 1 base, the J end by 5 bases, with 11 bases between. CDR3 length: 15 residues. DNA for the CDR3: TGTGCCAGCAGTGAATTATTTCAGGGAACCGGGGAGCTGTTTTTT. Translation gives CASSELFQGTGELFF. Drawing the rest from reference TRBV25-1 and TRBJ2-2, the complete variable domain is EADIYQTPRYLVIGTGKKITLECSQTMGHDKMYWYQQDPGMELHLIHYSYGVNSTEKGDLSSESTVSRIRTEHFPLTLESARPSHTSQYLCASSELFQGTGELFFGEGSRLTVL.

The chain combines TRBV20-1 with TRBJ2-1; 9 bases fit TRBD1. This CDR3 comprises 13 residues. The junction had 8 bases not matched to a gene; V was cut back by 5 bases and J by 9 bases. Looked up from germline, CDR1 is DFQATT and CDR2 is SNEGSKA (reference sequence). The CDR3 bases are TGCAGTGCTTCGGACAGGGGAGGGGGTGAGCAGTTCTTC. Protein product: CSASDRGGGEQFF.